This entry lists 13 T cell receptor beta chains sequenced from one sample in a study of technical replicates of blood from several donors. Generated by immunoSEQ multiplex PCR, the TCRdb table keeps only in-frame clones and is missing some. Among about 15,000 clones listed, roughly 80% were seen once. Sample: PBMCs. These receptors came from a human donor in good health.

V and J are TRBV25-1 and TRBJ1-1; the D is unclear. The germline V gene has CDR1 MGHDK and CDR2 SYGVNS. The CDR3 spans 15 residues. V was shortened by 1 base and J by 0 bases, with 9 bases between the two germline ends. CDR3 loop: CASSEWSNLNTEAFF. The CDR3 DNA follows: TGTGCCAGCAGTGAATGGAGCAATTTGAACACTGAAGCTTTCTTT. The full variable domain, its missing parts supplied by reference TRBV25-1 and TRBJ1-1, is EADIYQTPRYLVIGTGKKITLECSQTMGHDKMYWYQQDPGMELHLIHYSYGVNSTEKGDLSSESTVSRIRTEHFPLTLESARPSHTSQYLCASSEWSNLNTEAFFGQGTRLTVV.

The V call is TRBV12-5, the J call TRBJ2-5; 8 nucleotides agree with TRBD1. Trimming removed 1 base from V and 1 base from J; junction bases left unmatched: 2. CDR3 length equals 15 residues. Germline-derived CDR1 and CDR2 are LGHNT and FRNRAP. As DNA, the CDR3 is TGTGCTAGTGGTTTGGGACAGGGGCCCCAAGAGACCCAGTACTTC. It specifies CASGLGQGPQETQYF.

V usage is TRBV5-4 and J usage is TRBJ2-1; the D is unclear. Germline V gene lookup returns CDR1 SGHNT and CDR2 YYREEE (reference sequence). The CDR3 extends over 12 amino acids. The V and J ends lost 0 bases and 6 bases respectively, with 4 bases between them. CDR3 DNA: TGTGCCAGCAGCTTGGACAGCAATGAGCAGTTCTTC. Its protein is CASSLDSNEQFF.

The CDR3: CASSVLAGSNEQFF. The CDR3 DNA is TGCGCCAGCAGTGTACTAGCGGGGTCGAATGAGCAGTTCTTC. The V gene is TRBV10-2, the J gene TRBJ2-1; 10 bases map to TRBD2. CDR3 size: 14 residues. V lost 4 bases, J lost 7 bases, and 4 bases stayed unmatched. CDR1 is WSHSY and CDR2 is SAAADI in the germline V gene.

The chain recombines TRBV5-1 with TRBJ2-7; TRBD1 agrees at 8 bases. The CDR3 sequence is 15 residues long. V shed 3 bases and J 1 base; nucleotides not matched to a gene: 6. The germline gives CDR1 SGHRS, CDR2 YFSETQ. Here the CDR3 reads CASSYTGQGSYEQYF. In DNA form, the CDR3 reads TGCGCCAGCAGCTATACCGGACAGGGTTCCTACGAGCAGTACTTC.

V gene TRBV18 combines with J gene TRBJ2-7; TRBD1 matches at 9 bases. V dropped 2 bases and J dropped 4; count of bases not matched to a gene: 6. CDR1 and CDR2 (germline): KGHSH, LQKENI. The CDR3 is 15 residues long. In DNA form, the CDR3 reads TGTGCCAGCTCACCATCGGGACAGGGATTATACGAGCAGTACTTC. Amino acids: CASSPSGQGLYEQYF.

This clone appeared a single time. This chain links TRBV27 with TRBJ2-3; tentatively, D is TRBD1 (5 bases). From germline, CDR1 is MNHEY and CDR2 SMNVEV (reference sequence). V was shortened by 3 bases and J by 5 bases, with 12 bases between the two germline ends. This CDR3 is built from 14 residues. This CDR3 reads CASSFVGAQDTQYF. CDR3 coding DNA: TGTGCCAGCAGTTTTGTAGGGGCCCAAGATACGCAGTATTTT.

This clone is a singleton in its sample. The chain couples TRBV28 to TRBJ1-4; TRBD1 matches at 8 bases. Germline CDR1 and CDR2: MDHEN and SYDVKM. The CDR3 covers 14 residues. The trim removed 4 bases at V and 3 bases at J, leaving 1 base unmatched. The CDR3 spells CASSSQGANEKLFF. CDR3 bases: TGTGCCAGCAGTTCACAGGGGGCTAATGAAAAACTGTTTTTT.

The CDR3 spells CASTTAAGVAYEQYF. CDR3 bases: TGTGCCAGCACTACGGCGGCGGGAGTCGCCTACGAGCAGTACTTC. V usage is TRBV28 and J usage is TRBJ2-7; 7 nucleotides match TRBD2. Germline V gene sequence: CDR1 MDHEN, CDR2 SYDVKM. J was trimmed by 2 bases and V by 7 bases; bases with no gene match: 11. This CDR3 has 15 residues.

The chain recombines TRBV6-5 with TRBJ2-1; D gene uncertain. The germline V and J ends were trimmed by 2 bases and 3 bases, with 8 bases remaining between them. The germline gives CDR1 MNHEY, CDR2 SVGAGI. This CDR3 comprises 14 residues. CDR3 DNA: TGTGCCAGCAGTTACGGCAGGAACTACAATGAGCAGTTCTTC. Translated, it gives CASSYGRNYNEQFF.

This clone has more than one count but fewer than ten. V and J are TRBV2 and TRBJ1-2; D possibly corresponds to TRBD1 (6 bases). Trimming cost V 4 bases and J 8 bases, with 11 bases left between them. The CDR3 covers 12 residues. CDR1 and CDR2 (germline): SNHLY, FYNNEI. The CDR3 loop reads CASSVDRLGYTF. The CDR3 nucleotides are TGTGCCAGCAGTGTTGACAGGCTGGGCTACACCTTC. Together with reference TRBV2 and TRBJ1-2, the CDR3 gives the full variable domain: EPEVTQTPSHQVTQMGQEVILRCVPISNHLYFYWYRQILGQKVEFLVSFYNNEISEKSEIFDDQFSVERPDGSNFTLKIRSTKLEDSAMYFCASSVDRLGYTFGSGTRLTVV.

V gene TRBV7-6 combines with J gene TRBJ2-7; 7 positions agree with TRBD2. V dropped 5 bases and J dropped 7; count of bases not matched to a gene: 8. Germline CDR1 is SGHVS and CDR2 is FNYEAQ. The CDR3 loop spans 13 amino acids. This CDR3 is CASSPGLGAEQYF. CDR3 nucleotides: TGTGCCAGCAGCCCAGGACTAGGAGCGGAGCAGTACTTC.

This clone appeared a few times. The J gene is TRBJ1-1, the V gene TRBV5-1; D uncertain. V gave up 3 bases and J gave up 0 bases, with 12 bases separating them. The CDR3 is 15 amino acids. CDR1 is SGHRS, CDR2 YFSETQ, per germline. In DNA, the CDR3 is TGCGCCAGCAGCTCCGCAGGACTCATGAACACTGAAGCTTTCTTT. It yields the protein CASSSAGLMNTEAFF.